The subject of this entry is one T cell receptor beta chain. This entry is derived from a study of cytomegalovirus exposure and HLA in healthy donors. The V and J ends lost 3 bases and 5 bases, in that order; junction bases with no gene match: 10. The V gene's germline CDR1 is SGHTA and CDR2 FQGTGA. The CDR3 is 17 amino acids. Here immunoSEQ multiplex PCR was the method, and the copy in TCRdb shows in-frame clones only, minus some. The sample has over 200,000 clones; roughly 91% are singletons. This TCR was sampled from a woman in her late teens or twenties in good health and CMV-seropositive. The chain has TRBV7-3 and TRBJ2-2, with 9 positions matching TRBD1. Input material: PBMCs. CDR3 coding DNA: TGTGCCAGCAGCTTTATCGCGGGACAGGGTTGGACCGGGGAGCTGTTTTTT. Translation gives CASSFIAGQGWTGELFF.